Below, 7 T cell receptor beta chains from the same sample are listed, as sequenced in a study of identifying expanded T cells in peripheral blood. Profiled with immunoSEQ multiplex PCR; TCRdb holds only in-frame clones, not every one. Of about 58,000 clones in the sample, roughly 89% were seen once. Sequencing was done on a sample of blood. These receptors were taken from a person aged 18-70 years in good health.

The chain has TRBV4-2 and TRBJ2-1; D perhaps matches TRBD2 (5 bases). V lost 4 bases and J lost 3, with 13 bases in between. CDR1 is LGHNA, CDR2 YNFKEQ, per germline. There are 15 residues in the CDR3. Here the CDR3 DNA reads TGTGCCAGCAGCCCTGTGGATCGGGACTACAATGAGCAGTTCTTC. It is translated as CASSPVDRDYNEQFF.

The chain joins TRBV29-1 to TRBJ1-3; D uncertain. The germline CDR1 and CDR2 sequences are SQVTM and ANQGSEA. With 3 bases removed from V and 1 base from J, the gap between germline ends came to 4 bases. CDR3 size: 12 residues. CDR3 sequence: CSVEESGNTIYF. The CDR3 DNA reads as TGCAGCGTTGAGGAATCTGGAAACACCATATATTTT.

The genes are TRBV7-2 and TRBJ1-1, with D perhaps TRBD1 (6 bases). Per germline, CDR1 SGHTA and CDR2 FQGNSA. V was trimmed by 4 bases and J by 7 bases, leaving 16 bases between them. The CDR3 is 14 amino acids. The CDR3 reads CASSWDGQTDEAFF. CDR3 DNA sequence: TGTGCCAGCAGCTGGGATGGACAGACCGATGAAGCTTTCTTT.

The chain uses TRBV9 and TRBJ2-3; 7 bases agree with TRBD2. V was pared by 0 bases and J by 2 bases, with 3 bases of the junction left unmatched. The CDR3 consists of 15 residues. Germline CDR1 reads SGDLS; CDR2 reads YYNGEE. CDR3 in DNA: TGTGCCAGCAGCGTAGCGGGAGGCCCCACAGATACGCAGTATTTT. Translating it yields CASSVAGGPTDTQYF.

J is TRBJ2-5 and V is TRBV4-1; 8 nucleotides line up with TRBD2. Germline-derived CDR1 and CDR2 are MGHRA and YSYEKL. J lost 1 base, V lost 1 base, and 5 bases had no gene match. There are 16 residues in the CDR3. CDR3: CASSQVIAGPQETQYF. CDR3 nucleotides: TGCGCCAGCAGCCAAGTAATAGCGGGGCCCCAAGAGACCCAGTACTTC.

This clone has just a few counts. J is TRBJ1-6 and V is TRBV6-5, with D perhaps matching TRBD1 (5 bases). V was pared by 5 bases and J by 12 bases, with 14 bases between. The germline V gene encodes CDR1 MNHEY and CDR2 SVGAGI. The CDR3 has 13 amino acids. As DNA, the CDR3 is TGTGCCAGCAGTCCCTACAGGTTAATACCCCTCCACTTT. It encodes CASSPYRLIPLHF.

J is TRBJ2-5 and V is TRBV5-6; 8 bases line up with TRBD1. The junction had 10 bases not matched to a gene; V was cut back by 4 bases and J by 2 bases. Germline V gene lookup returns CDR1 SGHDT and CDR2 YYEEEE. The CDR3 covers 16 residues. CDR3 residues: CASSQAQGGRQETQYF. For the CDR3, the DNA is TGTGCCAGCAGCCAAGCACAGGGGGGAAGGCAAGAGACCCAGTACTTC.